This is a list of T cell receptor beta chains from one sample in a study of CD8 T cells in ankylosing spondylitis. TCRdb processed the 5' RACE reads anew with MiXCR; each CDR3 protein has one entry. In the table there are fewer than 200,000 distinct CDR3 sequences, about 16% of which are singletons. Input material: blood, either unsorted or a sorted T cell fraction (not recorded which). All receptors derive from a male donor with ankylosing spondylitis or in good health (not recorded which). The CDR3 runs from the conserved cysteine through the conserved F or W.

TRBV14	TRBJ2-1	CASSTSGTVRAEQFF
TRBV10-3	TRBJ2-7	CAIRGTEAYEQYF
TRBV27	TRBJ2-6	CASSSPSGTGANVLTF
TRBV21-1	TRBJ1-3	CASSNGGPGNTIYF
TRBV6-4	TRBJ1-1	CASSRTGMNTEAFF
TRBV4-1	TRBJ2-2	CASSQEGSGGTGELFF
TRBV5-5	TRBJ2-2	CASSLIGGLNTGELFF
TRBV28	TRBJ1-5	CASSTGTGGGQPQHF
TRBV20-1	TRBJ2-4	CSARDKGVAKNIQYF
TRBV5-4	TRBJ2-3	CASSLQGRRDTQYF
TRBV27	TRBJ2-3	CASSRLAGGQTTQYF
TRBV5-1	TRBJ2-3	CASRSEAADTQYF
TRBV10-3	TRBJ2-7	CAISDGTSGRFDEQYF
TRBV12-3/TRBV12-4	TRBJ2-1	CASSFFPRPNPNNEQFF
TRBV29-1	TRBJ2-5	CSVARGQETQYF
TRBV3-1	TRBJ2-3	CASSQGGLTSTDTQYF
TRBV27	TRBJ1-4	CASSLQGSELFF
TRBV20-1	TRBJ2-2	CSARLAGVNTGELFF
TRBV7-3	TRBJ2-1	CASSELASSYNEQFF
TRBV6-1	TRBJ2-7	CASSEGTSGSFNEQYF
TRBV29-1	TRBJ2-1	CSVFGGTIYNEQFF
TRBV2	TRBJ1-2	CASSEIGQNYGYTF
TRBV20-1	TRBJ2-1	CSANAWTGYNEQFF
TRBV5-1	TRBJ2-1	CASGYLGNEQFF
TRBV20-1	TRBJ2-7	CSGTSGSSYEQYF
TRBV28	TRBJ2-2	CASTMTSGSANTGELFF
TRBV5-1	TRBJ1-5	CAKLGPNGNQPQHF
TRBV6-1	TRBJ2-3	CASSDWPDYQSDTQYF
TRBV4-1	TRBJ1-1	CASSQSWGDGTRTEAFF
TRBV2	TRBJ1-1	CASSEGPGMNTEAFF
TRBV5-1	TRBJ2-1	CASSLANADNEQFF
TRBV27	TRBJ2-7	CASSSPMTSGRETYEQYF
TRBV29-1	TRBJ2-1	CSVEDQSAAVNEQFF
TRBV30	TRBJ1-3	CAWSVGPSGNTIYF
TRBV7-3	TRBJ2-1	CASSQTSASYNEQFF
TRBV24-1	TRBJ2-5	CATEGAAQETQYF
TRBV12-3/TRBV12-4	TRBJ2-7	CASSPEGEQYF
TRBV20-1	TRBJ1-1	CSARGQGGEAFF
TRBV6-2/TRBV6-3	TRBJ2-7	CASSSPRGGSYEQYF
TRBV11-2	TRBJ2-1	CASSLFGRPDLYNEQFF
TRBV5-1	TRBJ2-2	CASSTENTGELFF
TRBV28	TRBJ2-7	CASSLTAGLAGNSYEQYF
TRBV18	TRBJ2-7	CASSPPGPGSYEQYF